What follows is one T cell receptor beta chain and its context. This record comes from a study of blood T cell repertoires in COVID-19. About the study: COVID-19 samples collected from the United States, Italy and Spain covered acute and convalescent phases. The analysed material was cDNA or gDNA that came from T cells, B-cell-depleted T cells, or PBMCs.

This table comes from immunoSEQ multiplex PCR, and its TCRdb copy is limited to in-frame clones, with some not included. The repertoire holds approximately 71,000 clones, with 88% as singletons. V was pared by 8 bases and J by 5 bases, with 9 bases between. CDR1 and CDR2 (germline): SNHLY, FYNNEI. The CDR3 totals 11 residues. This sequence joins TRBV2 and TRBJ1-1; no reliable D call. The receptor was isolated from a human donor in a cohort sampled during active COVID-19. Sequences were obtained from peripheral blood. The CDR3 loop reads CASYSTTEAFF. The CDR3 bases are TGTGCCAGCTACAGTACTACTGAAGCTTTCTTT.